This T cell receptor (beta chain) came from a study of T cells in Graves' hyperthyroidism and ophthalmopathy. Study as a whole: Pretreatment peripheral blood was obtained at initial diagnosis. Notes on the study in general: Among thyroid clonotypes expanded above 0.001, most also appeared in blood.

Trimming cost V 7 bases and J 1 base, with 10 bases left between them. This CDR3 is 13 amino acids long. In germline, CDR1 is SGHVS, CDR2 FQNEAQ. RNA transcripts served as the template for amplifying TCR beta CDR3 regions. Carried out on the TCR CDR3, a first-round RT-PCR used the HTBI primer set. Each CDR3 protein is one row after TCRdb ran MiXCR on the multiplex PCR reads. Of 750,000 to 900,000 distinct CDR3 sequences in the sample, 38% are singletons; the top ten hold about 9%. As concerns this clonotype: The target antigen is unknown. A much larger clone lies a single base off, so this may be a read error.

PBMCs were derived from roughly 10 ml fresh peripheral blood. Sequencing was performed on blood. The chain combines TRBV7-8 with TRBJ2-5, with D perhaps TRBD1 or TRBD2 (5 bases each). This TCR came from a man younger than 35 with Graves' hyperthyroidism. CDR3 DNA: TGTGCCAGCAACATGGGACGCCAAGAGACCCAGTACTTC. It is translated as CASNMGRQETQYF.